Described below is a single T cell receptor (beta chain) sequence and its context. This clonotype was seen only a few times. No antigen is known for it. One base away there is no much larger clone; base qualities are not given. The instrument given in TCRdb is Illumina HiSeq 1500. TCRdb cleaned the public reads at Q25 with fastp, built clones with MiXCR and kept in-frame beta chains. All rows with the same CDR3 protein become a single entry with the most common DNA and genes. The sample table contains about 600,000 distinct CDR3 sequences; only one count was recorded for roughly a quarter of them. 6.5% to 10% of the sample is in the top ten clones. This entry belongs to a study of T cell repertoires in cytomegalovirus infection (dated by TCRdb to the late 2010s). As for the study more broadly: The HLA type of each donor mattered for the analysis, because public TCR beta signatures pointed to carriage of CMV infection along with the matching HLA type.

From V the trimming removes 5 bases and from J it removes 4 bases, while the gene matches leave 7 bases of the junction unaccounted for. The CDR3 sequence holds 14 residues, the cysteine and phenylalanine included. The kept DNA is CDR3 alone, 42 bases in frame from the first base. CDR1 and CDR2 (MDHEN, SYDVKM) derive from the germline V gene. The full study reports these points: In both this cohort and an independent cohort of approximately 350 donors, the cumulative frequency of public TCR beta family members distinguished carriers of CMV infection plus the relevant HLA type. In the ex vivo response, HLA-C-restricted CMV-specific TCR beta clonotypes were dominant, and in two of eight donors the single most frequent clonotype came from this HLA-C-restricted group.

The receptor's source is a human donor in good health (CMV status not recorded). Some clones in this sample may be carry-over from other donors' samples. The rearranged segments are TRBV28 and TRBJ1-2; the central 7 bases match TRBD1. Sequenced material: CD8+ T cells from PBMCs. The nucleotide sequence is given as TGTGCCAGCAGTCCGAGGGACAGCCCCTATGGCTACACCTTC. Translated, this gives CASSPRDSPYGYTF.